One sample yielded the 9 T cell receptor beta chains listed below, sequenced in a study of cytomegalovirus exposure and HLA in healthy donors (TCRdb year 2017). The protocol used for the library was the immunoSEQ multiplex PCR assay. For the multiplex PCR, a mixture combining 60 forward primers for TCR Vbeta segments and 13 reverse primers for TCR Jbeta segments was used. TCRdb carries this immuneACCESS record with in-frame sequences only. Its versions omit some clonotypes, under half of them owing to an unresolved V gene in the studies checked, with the rest unexplained. The sample table records some 150,000 clones; roughly 80% of these occur just once. The biggest ten clones account for about 0.77% of the sample. The sample consisted of PBMCs. These receptors were taken from a woman under 30 in good health and CMV-seronegative.

Notes on this clone: A far larger clone is one base from this, pointing to a likely read error. The genes are TRBV9 and TRBJ2-3; the match to TRBD2 covers 11 bases. The CDR3 spans 15 residues. The V gene's germline CDR1 is SGDLS and CDR2 YYNGEE. With 3 bases clipped from V and 0 bases from J, the junction kept 0 bases outside the gene matches. CDR3 sequence (DNA): TGTGCCAGCAGCGGGACTAGCGGGAGCACAGATACGCAGTATTTT. Translated, it gives CASSGTSGSTDTQYF.

J is TRBJ2-2 and V is TRBV28; the D gene is possibly TRBD1 (6 bases). CDR1 is MDHEN and CDR2 is SYDVKM in the germline V gene. The CDR3 totals 14 residues. V was shortened by 5 bases and J by 1 base, with 8 bases between the two germline ends. CDR3 nucleotide sequence: TGTGCCAGCAGTCCGACAGGGAACACCGGGGAGCTGTTTTTT. Residues: CASSPTGNTGELFF.

This clone turned up a few times. The chain is built from TRBV11-2 and TRBJ1-2; D is undetermined. The CDR3 loop spans 11 amino acids. The germline V gene encodes CDR1 SGHAT and CDR2 FQNNGV. V shed 4 bases and J shed 8 bases, with 8 bases lying between them. The CDR3 DNA follows: TGTGCCAGCAGCTGGGCTGGAGGCTACACCTTC. Amino acid sequence: CASSWAGGYTF. Full variable domain (missing parts from reference TRBV11-2 and TRBJ1-2): EAGVAQSPRYKIIEKRQSVAFWCNPISGHATLYWYQQILGQGPKLLIQFQNNGVVDDSQLPKDRFSAERLKGVDSTLKIQPAKLEDSAVYLCASSWAGGYTFGSGTRLTVV.

V and J are TRBV23-1 and TRBJ2-7; no firm D call. TRBV23-1 has ORF status, its function being uncertain. Trimming removed 3 bases from V and 0 bases from J, with 3 bases in between. The CDR3 is 12 amino acids. This CDR3 reads CASSQSSYEQYF. The CDR3 nucleotides read TGCGCCAGCAGTCAGAGCTCCTACGAGCAGTACTTC.

The chain links TRBV5-1 to TRBJ1-1, with D unresolved. Germline V CDR1 and CDR2: SGHRS, YFSETQ. V was shortened by 2 bases and J by 7 bases, with 12 bases between the two germline ends. This CDR3 has 13 residues. CDR3 DNA sequence: TGCGCCAGCAGCTTACGAGGGTTTGGTGAAGCTTTCTTT. It yields the protein CASSLRGFGEAFF.

V and J are TRBV4-1 and TRBJ2-5; 9 positions agree with TRBD1. The J call may be wrong; the DNA end is better matched by TRBJ2-7. The CDR3 covers 13 residues. Germline V gene sequence: CDR1 MGHRA, CDR2 YSYEKL. CDR3 bases: TGCGCCAGCAGCCAACGGACAGGGGACGAGCAGTACTTC. It codes for CASSQRTGDEQYF.

The chain joins TRBV4-1 to TRBJ2-1, with no clear D. V lost 0 bases, J lost 0 bases, and 12 bases lay in between. Germline lookup yields CDR1 MGHRA and CDR2 YSYEKL. CDR3 length: 17 amino acids. The CDR3 sequence is CASSQESSASSYNEQFF. CDR3 DNA sequence: TGCGCCAGCAGCCAAGAGTCGAGCGCGAGCTCCTACAATGAGCAGTTCTTC.

V and J are TRBV27 and TRBJ1-1; D gene unclear. Germline V gene sequence: CDR1 MNHEY, CDR2 SMNVEV (reference sequence). V lost 5 bases and J lost 0, with 13 bases in between. This CDR3 has 15 residues. CDR3 region: CASSPLIRVNTEAFF. CDR3 sequence (DNA): TGTGCCAGCAGTCCATTAATCCGAGTGAACACTGAAGCTTTCTTT.

This clone showed up just a few times. The chain has TRBV2 and TRBJ2-4; D is unclear. Trimming pared 2 bases from V and 0 bases from J, leaving 5 bases between. The CDR3 is made up of 14 amino acids. Germline V gives CDR1 SNHLY, CDR2 FYNNEI. CDR3 sequence: CASSEILAKNIQYF. Written as DNA, the CDR3 is TGTGCCAGCAGTGAAATATTAGCCAAAAACATTCAGTACTTC.